This TCR beta chain was recovered during a study of CD8 T cells in ankylosing spondylitis. On this clonotype: What it binds is unknown.

MiXCR was run by TCRdb on the 5' RACE reads, yielding one entry per CDR3 protein. The table has approximately 300,000 distinct CDR3 sequences, roughly 8% seen once. Looked up from germline, CDR1 is SGHTA and CDR2 is FQGTGA. CDR3 length equals 14 residues. The V gene lost 2 bases and the J gene lost 5 bases, with 12 bases spanning the gap. Study-level findings and limits: Relatively scarce in peripheral blood, disease-linked clones were CD8+. Ankylosing spondylitis blood seemed to carry a telltale TCR beta motif made of seven or eight highly homologous variants. There were earlier reports of some motif variants in reactive arthritis synovial fluid and blood. Clones tied to disease were said to be significantly enriched in matched ankylosing spondylitis synovial fluid.

Sample: blood, either unsorted or a sorted T cell fraction (not recorded which). This chain connects TRBV7-3 to TRBJ1-1; D is unresolved. This receptor was identified in a male donor with ankylosing spondylitis. This chain's CDR3 is CASSLSPSETEAFF. DNA for the CDR3: TGTGCCAGCAGCTTATCCCCCTCCGAAACTGAAGCTTTCTTT.